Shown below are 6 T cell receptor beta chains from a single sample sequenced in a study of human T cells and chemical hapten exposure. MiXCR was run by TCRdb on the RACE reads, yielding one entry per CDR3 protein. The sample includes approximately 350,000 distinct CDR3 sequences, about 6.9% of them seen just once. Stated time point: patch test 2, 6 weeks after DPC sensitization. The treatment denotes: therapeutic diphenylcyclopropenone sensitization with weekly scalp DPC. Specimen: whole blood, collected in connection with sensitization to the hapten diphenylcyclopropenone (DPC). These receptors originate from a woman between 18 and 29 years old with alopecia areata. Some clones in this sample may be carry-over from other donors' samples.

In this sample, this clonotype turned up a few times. CDR3 nucleotides: TGCAGTGCTAGAGGTGATGAAGGAAGCGGGGGAACGATGGCAGATACGCAGTATTTT. Its translation is CSARGDEGSGGTMADTQYF. The rearrangement joins TRBV20-1 to TRBJ2-3, with 8 bases fitting TRBD2. Germline CDR1 DFQATT, CDR2 SNEGSKA (reference sequence). J lost 4 bases, V lost 1 base, and 19 bases had no gene match. This CDR3 region has 19 residues.

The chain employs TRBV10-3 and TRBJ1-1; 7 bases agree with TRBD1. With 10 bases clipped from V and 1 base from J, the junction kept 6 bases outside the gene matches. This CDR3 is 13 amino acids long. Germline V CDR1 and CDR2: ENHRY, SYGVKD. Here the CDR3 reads CATSGTENTEAFF. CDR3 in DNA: TGTGCCACCTCCGGGACAGAGAACACTGAAGCTTTCTTT.

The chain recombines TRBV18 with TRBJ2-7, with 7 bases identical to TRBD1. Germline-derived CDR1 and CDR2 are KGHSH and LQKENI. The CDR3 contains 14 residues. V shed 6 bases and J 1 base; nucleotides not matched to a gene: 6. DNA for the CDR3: TGTGCCAGCTCGACAGACAGGGCATCCTACGAGCAGTACTTC. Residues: CASSTDRASYEQYF. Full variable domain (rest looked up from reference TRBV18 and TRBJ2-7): NAGVMQNPRHLVRRRGQEARLRCSPMKGHSHVYWYRQLPEEGLKFMVYLQKENIIDESGMPKERFSAEFPKEGPSILRIQQVVRGDSAAYFCASSTDRASYEQYFGPGTRLTVT.

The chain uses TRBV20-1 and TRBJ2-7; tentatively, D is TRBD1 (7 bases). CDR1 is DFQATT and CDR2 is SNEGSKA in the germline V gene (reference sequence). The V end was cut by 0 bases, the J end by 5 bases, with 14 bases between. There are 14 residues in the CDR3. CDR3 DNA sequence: TGCAGTGCTAGAGATCCCAGGGGGGACGACGAGCAGTACTTC. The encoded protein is CSARDPRGDDEQYF.

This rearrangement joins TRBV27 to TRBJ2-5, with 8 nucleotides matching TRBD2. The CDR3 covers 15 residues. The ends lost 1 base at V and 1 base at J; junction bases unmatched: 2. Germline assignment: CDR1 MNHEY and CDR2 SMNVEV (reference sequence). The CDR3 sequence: CASSLYGGAQETQYF. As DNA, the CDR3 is TGTGCCAGCAGTTTATACGGGGGGGCCCAAGAGACCCAGTACTTC.

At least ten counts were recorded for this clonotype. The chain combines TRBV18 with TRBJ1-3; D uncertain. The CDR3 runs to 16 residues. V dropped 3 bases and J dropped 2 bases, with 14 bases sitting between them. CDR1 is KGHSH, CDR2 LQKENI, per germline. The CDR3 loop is CASSPEQQSPGNTIYF. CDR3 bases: TGTGCCAGCTCACCTGAGCAACAGTCGCCTGGAAACACCATATATTTT.